This T cell receptor beta chain was documented in a study of radiation and T cells in renal cell carcinoma. Findings and caveats of the study: In nephrectomy-only tumors, top 100 clonotypes averaged approximately 40%, versus about 54% irradiated. Compared with controls, irradiated tumors had more, larger dominant CDR3 motifs.

The treatment is: treatment-naive control, cytoreductive nephrectomy. Controls were unirradiated tumors from treatment-naive cytoreductive nephrectomy patients. The patient's renal cell carcinoma had clear cell pathology. TCRdb keeps only in-frame clones here, not all; method: immunoSEQ multiplex PCR. This sample has about 10,000 clones; around 56% occur once, and the top ten carry around a tenth. This clone is medium-sized. Its cognate antigen is unknown. This receptor was obtained from a man aged 40-49 years with renal cell carcinoma. Here the sequenced sample was tumor tissue, taken from a patient whose treatment was nephrectomy without radiotherapy.

CDR3 amino acids: CASSEAAVLNTEAFF. In DNA, the CDR3 is TGTGCCAGCAGTGAAGCGGCAGTCTTGAACACTGAAGCTTTCTTT. The chain has TRBV2 and TRBJ1-1, with D unclear. The CDR3 is 15 residues long. V lost 0 bases, J lost 0 bases, and 8 bases lay in between. From germline, CDR1 is SNHLY and CDR2 FYNNEI.